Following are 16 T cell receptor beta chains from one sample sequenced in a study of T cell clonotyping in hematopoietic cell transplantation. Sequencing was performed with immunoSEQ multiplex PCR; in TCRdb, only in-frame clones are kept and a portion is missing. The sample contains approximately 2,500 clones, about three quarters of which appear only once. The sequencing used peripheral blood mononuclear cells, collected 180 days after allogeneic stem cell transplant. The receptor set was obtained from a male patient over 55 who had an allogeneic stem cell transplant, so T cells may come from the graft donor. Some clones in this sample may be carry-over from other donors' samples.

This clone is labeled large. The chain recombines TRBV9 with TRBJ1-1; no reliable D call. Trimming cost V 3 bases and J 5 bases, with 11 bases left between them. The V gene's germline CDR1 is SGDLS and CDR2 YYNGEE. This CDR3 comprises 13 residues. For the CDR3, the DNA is TGTGCCAGCAGCGGAGCCCTGCGTACTGAAGCTTTCTTT. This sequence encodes CASSGALRTEAFF. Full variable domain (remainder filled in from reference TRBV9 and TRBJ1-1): DSGVTQTPKHLITATGQRVTLRCSPRSGDLSVYWYQQSLDQGLQFLIQYYNGEERAKGNILERFSAQQFPDLHSELNLSSLELGDSALYFCASSGALRTEAFFGQGTRLTVV.

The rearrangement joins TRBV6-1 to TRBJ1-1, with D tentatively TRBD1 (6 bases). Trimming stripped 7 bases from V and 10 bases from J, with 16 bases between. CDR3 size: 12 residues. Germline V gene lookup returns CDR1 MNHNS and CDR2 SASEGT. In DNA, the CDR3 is TGTGCCAGCATTTACCGGGACAAAACAGCTTTCTTT. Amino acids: CASIYRDKTAFF.

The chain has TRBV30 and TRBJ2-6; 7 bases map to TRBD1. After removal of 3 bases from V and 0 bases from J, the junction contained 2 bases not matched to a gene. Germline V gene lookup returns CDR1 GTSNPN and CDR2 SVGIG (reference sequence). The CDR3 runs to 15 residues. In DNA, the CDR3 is TGTGCCTGGAGCGCAGGGGGCTCTGGGGCCAACGTCCTGACTTTC. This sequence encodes CAWSAGGSGANVLTF.

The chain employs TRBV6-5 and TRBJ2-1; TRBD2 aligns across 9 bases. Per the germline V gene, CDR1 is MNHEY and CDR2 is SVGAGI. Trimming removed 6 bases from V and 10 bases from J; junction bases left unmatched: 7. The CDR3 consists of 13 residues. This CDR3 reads CASRVGGRGEQFF. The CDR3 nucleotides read TGTGCCAGCAGAGTTGGCGGGAGGGGGGAGCAGTTCTTC.

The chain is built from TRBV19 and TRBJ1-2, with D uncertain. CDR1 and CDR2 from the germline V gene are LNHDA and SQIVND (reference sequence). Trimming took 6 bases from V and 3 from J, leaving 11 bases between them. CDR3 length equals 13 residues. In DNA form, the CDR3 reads TGTGCCAGTAGCGCCAACGGGGACTATGGCTACACCTTC. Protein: CASSANGDYGYTF. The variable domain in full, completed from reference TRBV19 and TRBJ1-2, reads DGGITQSPKYLFRKEGQNVTLSCEQNLNHDAMYWYRQDPGQGLRLIYYSQIVNDFQKGDIAEGYSVSREKKESFPLTVTSAQKNPTAFYLCASSANGDYGYTFGSGTRLTVV.

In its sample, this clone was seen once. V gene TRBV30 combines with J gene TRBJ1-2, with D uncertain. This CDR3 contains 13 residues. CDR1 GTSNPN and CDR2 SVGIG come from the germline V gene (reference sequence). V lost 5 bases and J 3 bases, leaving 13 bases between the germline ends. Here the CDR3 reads CAWGRASDYGYTF. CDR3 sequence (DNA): TGTGCCTGGGGAAGAGCGTCCGACTATGGCTACACCTTC.

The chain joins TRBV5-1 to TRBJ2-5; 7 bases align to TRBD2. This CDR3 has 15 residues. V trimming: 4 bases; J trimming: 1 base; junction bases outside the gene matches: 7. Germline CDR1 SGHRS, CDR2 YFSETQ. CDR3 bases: TGCGCCAGCAGCCCTCCTAGCGGAGCCCAAGAGACCCAGTACTTC. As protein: CASSPPSGAQETQYF.

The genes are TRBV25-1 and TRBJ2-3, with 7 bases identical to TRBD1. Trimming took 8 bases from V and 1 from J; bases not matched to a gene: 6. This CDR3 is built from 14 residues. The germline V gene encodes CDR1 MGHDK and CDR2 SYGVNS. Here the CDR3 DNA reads TGTGCCAGCTCTGACAGGGTGGGCACAGATACGCAGTATTTT. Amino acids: CASSDRVGTDTQYF.

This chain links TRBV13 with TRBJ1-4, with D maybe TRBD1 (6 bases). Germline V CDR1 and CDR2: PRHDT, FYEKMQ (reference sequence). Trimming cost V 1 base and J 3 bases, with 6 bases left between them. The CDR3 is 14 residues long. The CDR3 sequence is CASSLDRANEKLFF. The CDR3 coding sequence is TGTGCCAGCAGCTTAGACAGGGCTAATGAAAAACTGTTTTTT.

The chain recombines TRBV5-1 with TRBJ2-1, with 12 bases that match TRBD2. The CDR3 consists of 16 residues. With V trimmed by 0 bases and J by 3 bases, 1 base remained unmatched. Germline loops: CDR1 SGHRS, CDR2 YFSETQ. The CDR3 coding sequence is TGCGCCAGCAGCTTGGGACTAGCGGGAGACTACAATGAGCAGTTCTTC. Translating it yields CASSLGLAGDYNEQFF.

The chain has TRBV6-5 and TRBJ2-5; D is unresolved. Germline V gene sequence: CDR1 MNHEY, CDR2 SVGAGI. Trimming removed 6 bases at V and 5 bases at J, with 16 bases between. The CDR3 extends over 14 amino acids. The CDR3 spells CASSFLSDWETQYF. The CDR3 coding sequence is TGTGCCAGCAGCTTCCTGAGTGACTGGGAGACCCAGTACTTC.

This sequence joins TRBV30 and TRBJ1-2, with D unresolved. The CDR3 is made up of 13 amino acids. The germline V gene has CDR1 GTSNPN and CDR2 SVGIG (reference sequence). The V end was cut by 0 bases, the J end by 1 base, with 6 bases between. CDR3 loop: CAWSVRGNYGYTF. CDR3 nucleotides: TGTGCCTGGAGTGTACGGGGTAACTATGGCTACACCTTC.

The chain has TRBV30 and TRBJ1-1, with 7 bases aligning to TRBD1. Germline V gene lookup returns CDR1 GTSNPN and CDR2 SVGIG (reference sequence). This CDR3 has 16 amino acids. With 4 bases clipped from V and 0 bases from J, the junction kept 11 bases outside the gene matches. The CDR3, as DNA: TGTGCCTGGAAGACAGGGCAACCTGGTATGAACACTGAAGCTTTCTTT. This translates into CAWKTGQPGMNTEAFF.

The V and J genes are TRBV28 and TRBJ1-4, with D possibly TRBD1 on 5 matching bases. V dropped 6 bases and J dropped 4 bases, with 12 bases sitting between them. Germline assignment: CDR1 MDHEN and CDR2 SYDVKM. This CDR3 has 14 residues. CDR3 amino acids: CASRERGSNEKLFF. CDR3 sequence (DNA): TGTGCCAGCAGAGAGAGGGGAAGTAATGAAAAACTGTTTTTT.

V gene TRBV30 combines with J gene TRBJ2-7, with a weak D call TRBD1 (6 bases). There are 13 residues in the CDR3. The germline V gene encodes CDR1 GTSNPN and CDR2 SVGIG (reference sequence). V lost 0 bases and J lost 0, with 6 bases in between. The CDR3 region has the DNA TGTGCCTGGAGTGTAGGGGGCTCCTACGAGCAGTACTTC. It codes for CAWSVGGSYEQYF.

In DNA, the CDR3 is TGTGCCTGGAGTTTCCATCAGGGGGAGCAGTTCTTC. Its translation is CAWSFHQGEQFF. The V gene is TRBV30, the J gene TRBJ2-1; D is possibly TRBD1 (6 bases). V lost 2 bases and J 10 bases, leaving 12 bases between the germline ends. CDR3 length: 12 amino acids. The germline CDR1 and CDR2 sequences are GTSNPN and SVGIG (reference sequence).